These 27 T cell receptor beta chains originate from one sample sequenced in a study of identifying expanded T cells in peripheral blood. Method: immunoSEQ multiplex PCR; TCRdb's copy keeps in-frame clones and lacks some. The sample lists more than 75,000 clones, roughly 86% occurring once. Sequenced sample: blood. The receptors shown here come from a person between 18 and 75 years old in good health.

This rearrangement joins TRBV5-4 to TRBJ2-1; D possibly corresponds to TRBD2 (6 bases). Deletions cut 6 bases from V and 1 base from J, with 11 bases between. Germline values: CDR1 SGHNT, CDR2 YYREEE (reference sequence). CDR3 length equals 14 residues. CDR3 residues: CASIPSGSYNEQFF. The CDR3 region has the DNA TGTGCCAGCATCCCGAGCGGGTCCTACAATGAGCAGTTCTTC.

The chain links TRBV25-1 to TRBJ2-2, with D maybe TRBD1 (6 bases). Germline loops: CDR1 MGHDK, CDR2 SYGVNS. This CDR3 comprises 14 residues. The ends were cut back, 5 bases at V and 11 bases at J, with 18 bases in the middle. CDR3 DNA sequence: TGTGCCAGCAGTACCCGGACAGCCGAGAAAGAGCTGTTTTTT. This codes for CASSTRTAEKELFF.

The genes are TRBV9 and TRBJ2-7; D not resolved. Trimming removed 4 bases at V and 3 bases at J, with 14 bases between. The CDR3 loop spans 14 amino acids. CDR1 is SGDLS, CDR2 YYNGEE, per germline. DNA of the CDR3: TGTGCCAGCAGCCCCGGTGTCAGTCACTACGAGCAGTACTTC. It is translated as CASSPGVSHYEQYF.

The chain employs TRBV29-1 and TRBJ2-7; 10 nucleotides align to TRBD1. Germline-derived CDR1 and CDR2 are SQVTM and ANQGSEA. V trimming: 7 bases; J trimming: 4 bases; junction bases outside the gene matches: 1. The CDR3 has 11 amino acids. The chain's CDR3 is CSADRGYEQYF. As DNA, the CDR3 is TGCAGCGCGGACAGGGGGTACGAGCAGTACTTC.

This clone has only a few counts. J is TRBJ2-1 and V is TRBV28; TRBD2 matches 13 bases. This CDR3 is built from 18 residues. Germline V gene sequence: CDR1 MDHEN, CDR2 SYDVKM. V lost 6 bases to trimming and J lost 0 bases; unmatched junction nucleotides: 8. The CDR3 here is CASRPGLAGFRSYNEQFF. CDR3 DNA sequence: TGTGCCAGCAGACCGGGACTAGCGGGGTTCCGCTCCTACAATGAGCAGTTCTTC.

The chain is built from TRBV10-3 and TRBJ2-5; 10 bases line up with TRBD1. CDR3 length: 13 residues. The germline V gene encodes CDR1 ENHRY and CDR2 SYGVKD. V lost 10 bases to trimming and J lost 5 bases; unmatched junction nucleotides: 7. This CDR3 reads CASGTGVGETQYF. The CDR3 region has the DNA TGTGCCAGCGGGACAGGGGTCGGGGAGACCCAGTACTTC.

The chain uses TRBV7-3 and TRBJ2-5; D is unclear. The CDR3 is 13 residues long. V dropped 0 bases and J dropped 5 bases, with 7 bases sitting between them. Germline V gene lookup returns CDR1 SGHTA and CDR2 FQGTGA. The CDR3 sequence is CASSLTSEETQYF. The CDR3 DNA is TGTGCCAGCAGCTTAACGTCAGAGGAGACCCAGTACTTC.

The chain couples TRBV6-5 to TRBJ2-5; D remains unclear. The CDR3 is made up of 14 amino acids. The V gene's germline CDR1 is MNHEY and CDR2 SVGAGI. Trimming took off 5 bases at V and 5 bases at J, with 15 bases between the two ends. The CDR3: CASSDRTAGETQYF. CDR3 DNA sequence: TGTGCCAGCAGTGATAGGACGGCTGGGGAGACCCAGTACTTC.

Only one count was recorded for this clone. DNA for the CDR3: TGTGCCAGCAGCAGAACCGGGACAGGGATCTACGAGCAGTACTTC. Translated, it gives CASSRTGTGIYEQYF. The chain uses TRBV6-5 and TRBJ2-7; 9 nucleotides align to TRBD1. The CDR3 is 15 amino acids. V dropped 6 bases and J dropped 3; count of bases not matched to a gene: 9. CDR1 MNHEY and CDR2 SVGAGI come from the germline V gene.

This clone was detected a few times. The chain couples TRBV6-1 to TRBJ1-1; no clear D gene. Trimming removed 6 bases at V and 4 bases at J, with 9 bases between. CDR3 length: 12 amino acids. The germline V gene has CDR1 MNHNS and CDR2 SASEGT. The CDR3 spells CASRDTGTEAFF. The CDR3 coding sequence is TGTGCCAGCAGGGATACGGGCACTGAAGCTTTCTTT.

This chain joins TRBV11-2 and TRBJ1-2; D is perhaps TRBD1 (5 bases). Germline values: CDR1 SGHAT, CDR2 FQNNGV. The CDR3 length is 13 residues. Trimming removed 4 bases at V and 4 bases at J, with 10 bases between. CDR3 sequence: CASSSLGVYGYTF. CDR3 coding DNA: TGTGCCAGCAGCTCCCTAGGGGTCTATGGCTACACCTTC.

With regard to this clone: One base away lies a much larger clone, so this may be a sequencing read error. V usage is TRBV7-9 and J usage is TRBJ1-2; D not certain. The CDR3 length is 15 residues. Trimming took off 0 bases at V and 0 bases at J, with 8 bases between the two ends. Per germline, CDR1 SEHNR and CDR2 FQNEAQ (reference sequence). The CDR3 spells CASSLAHCANYGYTF. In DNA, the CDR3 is TGTGCCAGCAGCTTAGCCCACTGCGCTAACTATGGCTACACCTTC.

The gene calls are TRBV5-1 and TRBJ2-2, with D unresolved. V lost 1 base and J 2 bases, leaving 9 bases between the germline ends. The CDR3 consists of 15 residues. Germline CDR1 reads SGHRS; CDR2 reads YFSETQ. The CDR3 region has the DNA TGCGCCAGCAGCTTGACAGAATCAAACACCGGGGAGCTGTTTTTT. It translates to CASSLTESNTGELFF.

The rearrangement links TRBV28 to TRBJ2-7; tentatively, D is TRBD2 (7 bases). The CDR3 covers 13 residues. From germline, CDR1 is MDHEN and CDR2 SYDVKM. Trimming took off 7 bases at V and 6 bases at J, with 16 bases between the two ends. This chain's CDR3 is CASIPGGQIEQYF. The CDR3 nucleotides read TGTGCCAGCATTCCGGGGGGACAAATCGAGCAGTACTTC.

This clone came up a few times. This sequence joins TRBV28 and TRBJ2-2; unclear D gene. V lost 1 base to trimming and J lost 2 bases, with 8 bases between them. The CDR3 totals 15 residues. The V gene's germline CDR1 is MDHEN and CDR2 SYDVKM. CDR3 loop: CASSLFSDNTGELFF. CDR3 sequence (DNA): TGTGCCAGCAGTTTATTTTCGGACAACACCGGGGAGCTGTTTTTT.

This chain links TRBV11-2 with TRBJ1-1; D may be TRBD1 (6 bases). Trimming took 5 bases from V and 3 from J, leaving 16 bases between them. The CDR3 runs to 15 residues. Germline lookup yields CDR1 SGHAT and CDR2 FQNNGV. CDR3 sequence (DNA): TGTGCCAGCAGCCAGCCCGGGGGGCCTGACACTGAAGCTTTCTTT. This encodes CASSQPGGPDTEAFF. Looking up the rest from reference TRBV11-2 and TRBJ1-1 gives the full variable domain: EAGVAQSPRYKIIEKRQSVAFWCNPISGHATLYWYQQILGQGPKLLIQFQNNGVVDDSQLPKDRFSAERLKGVDSTLKIQPAKLEDSAVYLCASSQPGGPDTEAFFGQGTRLTVV.

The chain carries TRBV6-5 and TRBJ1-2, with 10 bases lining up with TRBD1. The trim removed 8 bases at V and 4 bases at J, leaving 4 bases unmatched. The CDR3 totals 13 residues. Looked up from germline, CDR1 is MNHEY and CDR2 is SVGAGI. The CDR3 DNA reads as TGTGCCAGCGGGACAGGGGTTTCCTATGGCTACACCTTC. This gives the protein CASGTGVSYGYTF.

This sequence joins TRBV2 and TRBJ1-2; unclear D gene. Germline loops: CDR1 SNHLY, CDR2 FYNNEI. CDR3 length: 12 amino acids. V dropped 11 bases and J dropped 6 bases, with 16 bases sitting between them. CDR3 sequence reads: CALITRQDGYTF. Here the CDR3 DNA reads TGTGCCCTAATTACAAGGCAGGATGGCTACACCTTC.

CDR3 protein: CASSLAGRLDTQYF. Here the CDR3 DNA reads TGCGCCAGCAGCTTGGCCGGCCGGCTTGATACGCAGTATTTT. This chain links TRBV5-1 with TRBJ2-3; D not certain. The germline CDR1 and CDR2 sequences are SGHRS and YFSETQ. The CDR3 is 14 amino acids. V lost 0 bases and J 6 bases, leaving 11 bases between the germline ends.

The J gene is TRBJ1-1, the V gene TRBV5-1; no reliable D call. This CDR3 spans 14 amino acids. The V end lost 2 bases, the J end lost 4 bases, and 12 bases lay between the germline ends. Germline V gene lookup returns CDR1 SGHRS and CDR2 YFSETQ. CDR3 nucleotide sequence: TGCGCCAGCAGCTTTAGTCCCCCGGCCACTGAAGCTTTCTTT. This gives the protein CASSFSPPATEAFF.

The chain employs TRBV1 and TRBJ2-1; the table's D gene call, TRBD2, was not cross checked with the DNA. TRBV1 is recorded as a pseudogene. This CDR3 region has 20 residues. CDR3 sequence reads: CTSSQDQPSEHHRYYNEQFF. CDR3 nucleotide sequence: TGCACCAGCAGCCAAGATCAGCCTAGCGAGCACCACCGTTACTACAATGAGCAGTTCTTC.

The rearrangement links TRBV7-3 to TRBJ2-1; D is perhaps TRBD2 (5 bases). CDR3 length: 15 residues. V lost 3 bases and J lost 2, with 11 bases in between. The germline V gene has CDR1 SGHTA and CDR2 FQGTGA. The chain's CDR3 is CASSFGGLTYNEQFF. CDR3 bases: TGTGCCAGCAGCTTTGGCGGGCTCACCTACAATGAGCAGTTCTTC. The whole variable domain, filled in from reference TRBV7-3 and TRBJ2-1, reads GAGVSQTPSNKVTEKGKYVELRCDPISGHTALYWYRQSLGQGPEFLIYFQGTGAADDSGLPNDRFFAVRPEGSVSTLKIQRTERGDSAVYLCASSFGGLTYNEQFFGPGTRLTVL.

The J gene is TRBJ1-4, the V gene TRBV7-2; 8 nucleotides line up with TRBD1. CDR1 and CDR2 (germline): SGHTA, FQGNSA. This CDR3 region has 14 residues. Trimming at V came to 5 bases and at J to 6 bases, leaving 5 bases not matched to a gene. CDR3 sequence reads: CASSHGQGYEKLFF. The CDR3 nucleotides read TGTGCCAGCAGCCATGGACAGGGCTATGAAAAACTGTTTTTT.

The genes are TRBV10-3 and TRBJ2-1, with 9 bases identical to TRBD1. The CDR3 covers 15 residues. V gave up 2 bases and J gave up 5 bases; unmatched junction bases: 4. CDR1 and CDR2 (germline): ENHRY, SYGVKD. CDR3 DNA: TGTGCCATCAGTGAGGGACAGGGGCAGAACAATGAGCAGTTCTTC. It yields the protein CAISEGQGQNNEQFF.

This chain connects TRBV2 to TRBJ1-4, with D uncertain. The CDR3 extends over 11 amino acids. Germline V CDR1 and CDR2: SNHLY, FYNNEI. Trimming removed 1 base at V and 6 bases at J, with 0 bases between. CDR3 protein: CASSEDEKLFF. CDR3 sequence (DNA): TGTGCCAGCAGTGAAGATGAAAAACTGTTTTTT.

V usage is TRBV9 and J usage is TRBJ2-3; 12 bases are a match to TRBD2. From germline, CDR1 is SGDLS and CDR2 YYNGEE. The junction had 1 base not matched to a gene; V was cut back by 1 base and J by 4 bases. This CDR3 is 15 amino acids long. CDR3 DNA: TGTGCCAGCAGCGTATCTAGCGGGGGGGCAGATACGCAGTATTTT. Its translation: CASSVSSGGADTQYF.

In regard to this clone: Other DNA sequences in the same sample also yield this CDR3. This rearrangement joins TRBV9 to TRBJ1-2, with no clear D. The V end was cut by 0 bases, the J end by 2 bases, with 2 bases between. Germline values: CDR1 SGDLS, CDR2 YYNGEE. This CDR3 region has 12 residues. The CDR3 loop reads CASSVGNYGYTF. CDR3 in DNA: TGTGCCAGCAGCGTAGGGAACTATGGCTACACCTTC.